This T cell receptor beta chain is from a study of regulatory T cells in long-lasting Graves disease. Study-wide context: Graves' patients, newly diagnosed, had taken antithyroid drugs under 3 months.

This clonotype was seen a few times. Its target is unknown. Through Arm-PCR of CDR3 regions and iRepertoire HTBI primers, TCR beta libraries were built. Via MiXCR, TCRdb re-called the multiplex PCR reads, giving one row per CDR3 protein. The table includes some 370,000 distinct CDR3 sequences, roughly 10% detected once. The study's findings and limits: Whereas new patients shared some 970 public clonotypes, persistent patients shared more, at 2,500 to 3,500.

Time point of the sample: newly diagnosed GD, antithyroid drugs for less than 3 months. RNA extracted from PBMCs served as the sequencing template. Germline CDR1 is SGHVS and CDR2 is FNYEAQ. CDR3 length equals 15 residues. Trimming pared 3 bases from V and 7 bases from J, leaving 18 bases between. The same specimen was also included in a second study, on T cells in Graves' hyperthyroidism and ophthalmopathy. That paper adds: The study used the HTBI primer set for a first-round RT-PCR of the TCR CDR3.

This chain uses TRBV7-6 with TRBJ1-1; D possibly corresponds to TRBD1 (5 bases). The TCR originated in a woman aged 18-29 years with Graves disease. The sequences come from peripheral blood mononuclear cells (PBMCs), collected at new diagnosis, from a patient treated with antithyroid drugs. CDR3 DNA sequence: TGTGCCAGCAGCTTCCTCCAGGCCGGGACGGGTGAAGCTTTCTTT. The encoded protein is CASSFLQAGTGEAFF.